This TCR beta chain came from a study of technical replicates of blood from a few donors (dated by TCRdb to 2016 to 2017). Library creation used the immunoSEQ multiplex PCR assay. Drawn from immuneACCESS, this table holds only the in-frame rearrangements with V and J called that TCRdb kept. Clones are partly lost; checked studies trace under half to an unresolved V gene and leave the rest unexplained. This sample gives 65,000 to 90,000 clones in total; about 94% of them show up just once. Approximately 0.42% of the sample comes from the top ten. Regarding this clone: Its antigen is currently not known. Within one base of it there is no much larger clone, and no base qualities were kept.

The source of this sequence is a human donor in good health. The sample consisted of T cells isolated from PBMCs.

CDR3 protein: CASSTYPRDRALNTEAFF. The DNA is as follows: TGTGCCAGTAGTACCTACCCCCGGGACAGGGCTCTGAACACTGAAGCTTTCTTT. Rearrangement joined TRBV19 to TRBJ1-1; TRBD1 fits 9 bases in the junction. For this chain, trimming is 4 bases at the V end and 0 bases at the J end, and the number of junction bases without a gene match is 12. CDR1 LNHDA and CDR2 SQIVND are derived from the germline V gene (reference sequence). Inclusive of the bounding cysteine and phenylalanine, the CDR3 is 18 residues long. Only CDR3 DNA is held: 54 bases, read in frame from base 1. With the rest looked up from the reference TRBV19 and TRBJ1-1 genes rather than sequenced, the full variable domain is DGGITQSPKYLFRKEGQNVTLSCEQNLNHDAMYWYRQDPGQGLRLIYYSQIVNDFQKGDIAEGYSVSREKKESFPLTVTSAQKNPTAFYLCASSTYPRDRALNTEAFFGQGTRLTVV.